The 18 T cell receptor beta chains in this list originate from one sample, sequenced in a study of cytomegalovirus exposure and HLA in healthy donors (dated by TCRdb to the late 2010s). The library was obtained by the immunoSEQ multiplex PCR assay. For the multiplex PCR, a mixture combining 60 forward primers for TCR Vbeta segments and 13 reverse primers for TCR Jbeta segments was used. TCRdb limited this immuneACCESS table to in-frame rearrangements with V and J called. A share of clones is missing; checked studies link under half to unresolved V genes, and the rest is unexplained. This sample has 100,000 or so clones in its table, and around 80% of those were observed once. Together, the top ten hold over 3.5% of the sample. The sample comprised PBMCs. The receptors shown here come from a woman between 45 and 65 years old in good health and CMV-seropositive.

The chain couples TRBV5-1 to TRBJ2-7, with 15 bases that match TRBD2. Per germline, CDR1 SGHRS and CDR2 YFSETQ. After removal of 2 bases from V and 4 bases from J, the junction contained 4 bases not matched to a gene. CDR3 size: 16 residues. The chain's CDR3 is CASSFLGLAGGYEQYF. The CDR3 nucleotides are TGCGCCAGCAGCTTCCTAGGACTAGCGGGAGGGTACGAGCAGTACTTC.

J is TRBJ2-4 and V is TRBV5-1, with TRBD1 matching 8 bases. Germline lookup yields CDR1 SGHRS and CDR2 YFSETQ. The CDR3 consists of 17 residues. The junction had 7 bases not matched to a gene; V was cut back by 0 bases and J by 2 bases. The DNA of the CDR3 is TGCGCCAGCAGCTTGGATTTTCAGGGGGCTACCAAAAACATTCAGTACTTC. Residues: CASSLDFQGATKNIQYF.

This clone has only a few counts. The chain joins TRBV4-1 to TRBJ1-5; the D is unclear. This CDR3 is 13 amino acids long. Germline assignment: CDR1 MGHRA and CDR2 YSYEKL. The V and J ends lost 2 bases and 9 bases respectively, with 11 bases between them. The CDR3 coding sequence is TGCGCCAGCAGCCAATCACCCACGGGGCCCCAGCATTTT. It codes for CASSQSPTGPQHF.

The chain carries TRBV7-9 and TRBJ2-2; maybe TRBD2 (6 bases). V was trimmed by 5 bases and J by 7 bases, leaving 8 bases between them. The CDR3 extends over 12 amino acids. CDR1 is SEHNR, CDR2 FQNEAQ, per germline (reference sequence). The CDR3 sequence is CASSVGGGELFF. Written as DNA, the CDR3 is TGTGCCAGCAGCGTGGGGGGCGGGGAGCTGTTTTTT.

V is TRBV19 and J is TRBJ1-6; D unclear. Germline loops: CDR1 LNHDA, CDR2 SQIVND (reference sequence). The CDR3 loop spans 16 amino acids. V gave up 3 bases and J gave up 7 bases, with 16 bases separating them. The CDR3 nucleotides are TGTGCCAGTAGTATCAGCGGAGGGCCCCAAAATTCACCCCTCCACTTT. Translating it yields CASSISGGPQNSPLHF.

The rearrangement links TRBV14 to TRBJ2-7, with 8 nucleotides matching TRBD1. The CDR3 sequence is 15 residues long. The J segment lost 6 bases and the V segment lost 8 bases, leaving 15 bases of the junction unmatched. Germline lookup yields CDR1 SGHDN and CDR2 FVKESK. Here the CDR3 reads CASFIRRTGSVEQYF. The CDR3 nucleotides are TGTGCCAGCTTCATACGACGGACAGGGTCGGTCGAGCAGTACTTC.

The gene calls are TRBV14 and TRBJ2-7; weak D call: TRBD2 (5 bases). The CDR3 spans 12 residues. Germline V lookup: CDR1 SGHDN, CDR2 FVKESK. Trimming took 1 base from V and 7 from J, leaving 8 bases between them. The CDR3 spells CASSQVSGEQYF. For the CDR3, the DNA is TGTGCCAGCAGCCAAGTCTCGGGGGAGCAGTACTTC.

The chain recombines TRBV5-6 with TRBJ2-1; unclear D gene. V was shortened by 4 bases and J by 12 bases, with 11 bases between the two germline ends. From germline, CDR1 is SGHDT and CDR2 YYEEEE. There are 11 residues in the CDR3. DNA of the CDR3: TGTGCCAGCAGCGAGAGCTCTTCGCAGTTCTTC. It is translated as CASSESSSQFF.

The chain has TRBV7-9 and TRBJ1-2, with 7 nucleotides matching TRBD1. The CDR3 spans 13 residues. With 5 bases clipped from V and 3 bases from J, the junction kept 3 bases outside the gene matches. The germline CDR1 and CDR2 sequences are SEHNR and FQNEAQ (reference sequence). The CDR3 nucleotides read TGTGCCAGCAGCCCAGACAGGGACTATGGCTACACCTTC. Translating it yields CASSPDRDYGYTF.

The chain links TRBV6-5 to TRBJ1-1; 7 bases agree with TRBD1. Germline loops: CDR1 MNHEY, CDR2 SVGAGI. The CDR3 loop spans 16 amino acids. Trimming cost V 3 bases and J 2 bases; bases outside gene matches: 9. CDR3: CASSYTPGTVNTEAFF. As DNA, the CDR3 is TGTGCCAGCAGTTATACTCCCGGGACAGTAAACACTGAAGCTTTCTTT.

The chain recombines TRBV27 with TRBJ1-2; the D gene is possibly TRBD1 (5 bases). With 0 bases removed from V and 3 bases from J, the gap between germline ends came to 8 bases. CDR1 and CDR2 (germline): MNHEY, SMNVEV (reference sequence). The CDR3 contains 14 residues. The CDR3: CASSLSKGYYGYTF. CDR3 in DNA: TGTGCCAGCAGTTTATCAAAGGGGTACTATGGCTACACCTTC.

DNA of the CDR3: TGTGCCAGCAGCGAGACAGGACTGGCTGAAGCTTTCTTT. Translation: CASSETGLAEAFF. V usage is TRBV9 and J usage is TRBJ1-1; a weak D match, TRBD1 (6 bases). Per germline, CDR1 SGDLS and CDR2 YYNGEE. Trimming removed 3 bases from V and 6 bases from J, with 12 bases in between. CDR3 size: 13 residues.

This chain joins TRBV27 and TRBJ1-1; tentative D call: TRBD1 (6 bases). The V gene lost 4 bases and the J gene lost 12 bases, with 15 bases spanning the gap. This CDR3 has 12 amino acids. CDR1 and CDR2 (germline): MNHEY, SMNVEV (reference sequence). CDR3 region: CASSSPRGPTFF. The CDR3 DNA sequence: TGTGCCAGCAGTTCGCCCAGGGGCCCGACTTTCTTT.

The chain is built from TRBV19 and TRBJ1-5; 7 positions match TRBD1. Germline V gives CDR1 LNHDA, CDR2 SQIVND (reference sequence). The CDR3 has 13 amino acids. Trimming cost V 6 bases and J 4 bases; bases outside gene matches: 3. DNA of the CDR3: TGTGCCAGTAGCGGGACAGCAAATCAGCCCCAGCATTTT. It is translated as CASSGTANQPQHF.

This clone was seen more than once but under ten times. The rearrangement links TRBV7-6 to TRBJ2-1; possibly TRBD2 for D (5 bases). CDR1 and CDR2 from the germline V gene are SGHVS and FNYEAQ. The CDR3 loop spans 13 amino acids. Trimming shortened V by 4 bases and J by 4 bases, and 8 bases separated the two germline ends. CDR3 DNA sequence: TGTGCCAGCAGCTCGGGATCTTACAATGAGCAGTTCTTC. It yields the protein CASSSGSYNEQFF. Combining the CDR3 with reference TRBV7-6 and TRBJ2-1 gives the whole variable domain GAGVSQSPRYKVTKRGQDVALRCDPISGHVSLYWYRQALGQGPEFLTYFNYEAQQDKSGLPNDRFSAERPEGSISTLTIQRTEQRDSAMYRCASSSGSYNEQFFGPGTRLTVL.

The V gene is TRBV2, the J gene TRBJ1-2; 12 nucleotides line up with TRBD1. The germline CDR1 and CDR2 sequences are SNHLY and FYNNEI. With 8 bases clipped from V and 0 bases from J, the junction kept 4 bases outside the gene matches. The CDR3 contains 15 residues. CDR3 protein: CASRDRGQSNYGYTF. As DNA, the CDR3 is TGTGCCAGCCGGGACAGGGGGCAATCTAACTATGGCTACACCTTC.

This clone was seen once. V and J are TRBV9 and TRBJ2-2; TRBD1 matches at 10 bases. V gave up 1 base and J gave up 5 bases; unmatched junction bases: 2. The CDR3 has 15 amino acids. CDR1 and CDR2 from the germline V gene are SGDLS and YYNGEE. The CDR3 DNA reads as TGTGCCAGCAGCGTAAGACAGGGGGCGACCGGGGAGCTGTTTTTT. As protein: CASSVRQGATGELFF.

The chain is built from TRBV2 and TRBJ1-1; tentatively, D is TRBD1 (5 bases). Deletions cut 6 bases from V and 4 bases from J, with 12 bases between. Germline-derived CDR1 and CDR2 are SNHLY and FYNNEI. The CDR3 consists of 13 residues. For the CDR3, the DNA is TGTGCCAGCAGGTCGGGGCGGGGCACTGAAGCTTTCTTT. This sequence encodes CASRSGRGTEAFF.